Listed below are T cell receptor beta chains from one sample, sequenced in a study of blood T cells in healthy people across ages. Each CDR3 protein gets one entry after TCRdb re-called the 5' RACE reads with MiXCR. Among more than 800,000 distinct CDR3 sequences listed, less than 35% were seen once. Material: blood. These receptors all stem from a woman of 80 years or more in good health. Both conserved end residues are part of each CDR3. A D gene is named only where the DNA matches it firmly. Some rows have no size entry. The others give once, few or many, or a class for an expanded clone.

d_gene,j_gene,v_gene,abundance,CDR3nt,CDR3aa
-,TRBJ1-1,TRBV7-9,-,TGTGCCAGCAGCTCCCAGAGCAGGATATCGGACACTGAAGCTTTCTTT,CASSSQSRISDTEAFF
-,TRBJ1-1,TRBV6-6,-,TGTGTCAGCACTCAACAGGGTGCCCTGATGAACACTGAAGCTTTCTTT,CVSTQQGALMNTEAFF
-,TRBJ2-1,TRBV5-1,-,TGCGCCAGCAGCTGGGTCGATGCGAGAAATGAGCAGTTCTTC,CASSWVDARNEQFF
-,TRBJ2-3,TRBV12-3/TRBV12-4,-,TGTGCCAGCAGTTCGGGTACAGGAAAGGCAGATACGCAGTATTTT,CASSSGTGKADTQYF
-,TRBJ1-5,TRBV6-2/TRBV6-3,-,TGTGCCAGCACCCCCGGAGGGGCTCGGCAGCCCCAGCATTTT,CASTPGGARQPQHF
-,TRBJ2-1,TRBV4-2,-,TGTGCCAGCAGCCAAGGGGGGGGCTCCTACAATGGGCAGTTCTTC,CASSQGGGSYNGQFF
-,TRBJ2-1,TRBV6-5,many,TGTGCCAGCAGTTTATACCCTACAGGGGGAGGGCACAATGAGCAGTTCTTC,CASSLYPTGGGHNEQFF
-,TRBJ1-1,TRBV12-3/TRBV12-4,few,TGTGCCAGCAGTTTAGGCCAACACCTGGAAGCTTTCTTT,CASSLGQHLEAFF
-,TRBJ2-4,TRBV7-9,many,TGTGCCAGCAGCTTAGACGTTCCCATTCAGTACTTC,CASSLDVPIQYF
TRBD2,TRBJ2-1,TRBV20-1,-,TGCAGCGCTAGAGGGACTAGCGGGGGAGAGACCCAGTTCTTC,CSARGTSGGETQFF
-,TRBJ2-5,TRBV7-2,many,TGTGCCAGCAGCCTCGGGGGGCCCCCAGGAGAGACCCAGTACTTC,CASSLGGPPGETQYF
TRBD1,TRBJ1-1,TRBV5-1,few,TGCGCCAGCTCTGGGACAGGGATTTCTGAAGCTTTCTTT,CASSGTGISEAFF
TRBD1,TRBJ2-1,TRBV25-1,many,TGTGCCAGCAGTGAATCGGGACAGGGGAACAATGAGCAGTTCTTC,CASSESGQGNNEQFF
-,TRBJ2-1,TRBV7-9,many,TGTGCCAGCAGATTGACTGGCTCCTACAATGAGCAGTTCTTC,CASRLTGSYNEQFF
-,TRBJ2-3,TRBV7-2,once,TGTGCCAGTGCTGGGCACTTAAGCACAGATACGCAGTATTTT,CASAGHLSTDTQYF
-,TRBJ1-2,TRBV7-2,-,TGTGCCAGCAGCTTAGCTAACAGGGATTTCGGCTACACCTTC,CASSLANRDFGYTF
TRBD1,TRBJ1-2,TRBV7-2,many,TGTGCCAGCAGCATGAGGGGGACAGCTTCTGGCTACACCTTC,CASSMRGTASGYTF
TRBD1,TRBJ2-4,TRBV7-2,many,TGTGCCAGCAGCTTCAGGACAGGGTCGGGCCAAAACATTCAGTACTTC,CASSFRTGSGQNIQYF
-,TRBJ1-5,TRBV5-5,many,TGTGCCAGCAGCTTGGTCTTCAGCAATCAGCCCCAGCATTTT,CASSLVFSNQPQHF
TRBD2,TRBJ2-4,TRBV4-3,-,TGCGCCAGCAGCCAAGATATACTAGCGGGTGGCCTTTTAGCCAAAAACATTCAGTACTTC,CASSQDILAGGLLAKNIQYF
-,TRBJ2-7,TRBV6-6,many,TGTGCCAGCAGTTCCAACTACGAGCAGTACTTC,CASSSNYEQYF
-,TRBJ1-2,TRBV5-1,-,TGCGCCAGCAGCTTCGGCGGTAACTATGGCTGCACCTTC,CASSFGGNYGCTF
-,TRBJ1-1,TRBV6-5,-,TGTGCCAGCAGTGGGACAAGTGGGTGGAACACTGAAGCTTTCTTT,CASSGTSGWNTEAFF
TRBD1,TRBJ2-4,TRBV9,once,TGTGCCAGCAGCGTAGGGACAGTGACAGGGAACATTCAGTACTTC,CASSVGTVTGNIQYF
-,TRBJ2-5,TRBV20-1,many,TGCAGTGCTAGAAGGGAGACCCAGTACTTC,CSARRETQYF
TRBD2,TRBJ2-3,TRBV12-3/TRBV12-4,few,TGTGCCAGCAGTTGGGAGGGTAGCGCAGATACGCAGTATTTT,CASSWEGSADTQYF
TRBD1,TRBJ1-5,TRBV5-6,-,TGTGCCAGCAGCTGGAGCAGGGGGGGGGGTCAGCCCCAGCATTTT,CASSWSRGGGQPQHF
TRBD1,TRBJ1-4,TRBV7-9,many,TGTGCCAGCAGCCGCGACAGGGAGGGTGAAAAACTGTTTTTT,CASSRDREGEKLFF
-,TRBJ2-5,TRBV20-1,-,TGCAGTGCTGGAAGGGACGGAATGGGGGAGCAGTACTTC,CSAGRDGMGEQYF
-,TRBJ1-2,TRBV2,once,TGTACCAGCAGTGAATTCTGGCGGTATGGCTACACCTTC,CTSSEFWRYGYTF
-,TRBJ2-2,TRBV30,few,TGTGCCTGGACCTCCATCGGGTCGAACACCGGGGAGCTGTTTTTT,CAWTSIGSNTGELFF
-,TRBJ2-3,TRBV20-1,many,TGCAGTGCTAGATACGGGGGGCGAACAGATACGCAGTATTTT,CSARYGGRTDTQYF
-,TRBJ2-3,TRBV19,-,TGTGCCAGTAGTATTCCCGGAGGCACAGATACGCAGTATTTT,CASSIPGGTDTQYF
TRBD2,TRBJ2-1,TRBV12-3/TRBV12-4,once,TGTGCCAGCAGTTCACCGGGACTAGCGAAGAACAATGAGCAGTTCTTC,CASSSPGLAKNNEQFF
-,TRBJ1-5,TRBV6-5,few,TGTGCCAGCAGTTACGGGCCAGCTAATCAGCCCCAGCATTTT,CASSYGPANQPQHF
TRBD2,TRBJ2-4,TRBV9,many,TGTGCCAGCAACCCGGGGGGGGCAGTTTATGGGGAGCAGTACTTC,CASNPGGAVYGEQYF
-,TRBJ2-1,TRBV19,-,TGTGCCAGTAGTATTGTACAGACCTCTTTGAATGAGCAGTTCTTC,CASSIVQTSLNEQFF
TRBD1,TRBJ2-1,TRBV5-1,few,TGCGCCAGCAGCTTGCGACAGGGCCATGAGCAGTTCTTC,CASSLRQGHEQFF
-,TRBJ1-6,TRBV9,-,TGTGCCAGCAGCTGGTCGGGGGATAATTCACCCCTCCACTTT,CASSWSGDNSPLHF
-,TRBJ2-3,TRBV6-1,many,TGTGCCAGCAGCGCAACAGGTTTCACAGATACGCAGTATTTT,CASSATGFTDTQYF
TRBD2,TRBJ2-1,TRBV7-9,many,TGTGCCAGCAGCTTAATCGGGACTAGCGACCGCAATGAGCAGTTCTTC,CASSLIGTSDRNEQFF
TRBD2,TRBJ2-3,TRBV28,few,TGTGCCAGCAGTTCTAAAGCGCTAGCGGGAACGCAGTATTTT,CASSSKALAGTQYF